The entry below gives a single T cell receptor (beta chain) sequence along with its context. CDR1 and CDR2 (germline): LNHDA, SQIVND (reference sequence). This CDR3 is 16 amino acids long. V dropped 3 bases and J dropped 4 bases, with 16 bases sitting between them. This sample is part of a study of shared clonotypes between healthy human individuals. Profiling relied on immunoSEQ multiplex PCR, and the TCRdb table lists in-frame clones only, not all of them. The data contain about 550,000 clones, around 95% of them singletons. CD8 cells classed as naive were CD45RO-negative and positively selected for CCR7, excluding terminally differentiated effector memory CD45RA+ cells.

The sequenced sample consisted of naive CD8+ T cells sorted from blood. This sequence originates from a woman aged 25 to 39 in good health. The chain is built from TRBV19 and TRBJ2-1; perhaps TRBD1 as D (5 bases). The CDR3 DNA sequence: TGTGCCAGTAGTATCGCAGGGTCAGAGGAATACAATGAGCAGTTCTTC. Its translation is CASSIAGSEEYNEQFF.